This TCR beta chain was observed in a study of cytomegalovirus exposure and HLA in healthy donors. On the study more broadly: Most donors, roughly 82% of over 350 genotyped, fell in the Caucasian-associated ancestry cluster. Study results and limitations: Some highly shared sequence variants likely arose as a pipeline artifact. Common viral pathogens were later found to be apparently linked to several of the most significant clusters.

This CDR3 has 15 amino acids. V was clipped by 4 bases and J by 8 bases, with 18 bases between them. Germline CDR1 reads SGDLS; CDR2 reads YYNGEE. Points on this clone: Its cognate antigen is unknown.

The donors, nominally healthy at sampling, likely had unrecorded immune exposures. In the PCR, 60 Vbeta and 13 Jbeta primers were used. TCRdb's copy holds only in-frame clones and misses some; the assay was immunoSEQ multiplex PCR. The table records fewer than 140,000 clones, over 70% of them present only once. The sequencing input was PBMCs. The TCR sequence derives from a boy between 10 and 17 years old in good health and CMV-seronegative. The rearrangement links TRBV9 to TRBJ1-4, with D possibly TRBD1 on 5 matching bases. CDR3 in amino acids: CASSLIPGVGEKLFF. CDR3 sequence (DNA): TGTGCCAGCAGCCTCATTCCGGGGGTAGGCGAAAAACTGTTTTTT.